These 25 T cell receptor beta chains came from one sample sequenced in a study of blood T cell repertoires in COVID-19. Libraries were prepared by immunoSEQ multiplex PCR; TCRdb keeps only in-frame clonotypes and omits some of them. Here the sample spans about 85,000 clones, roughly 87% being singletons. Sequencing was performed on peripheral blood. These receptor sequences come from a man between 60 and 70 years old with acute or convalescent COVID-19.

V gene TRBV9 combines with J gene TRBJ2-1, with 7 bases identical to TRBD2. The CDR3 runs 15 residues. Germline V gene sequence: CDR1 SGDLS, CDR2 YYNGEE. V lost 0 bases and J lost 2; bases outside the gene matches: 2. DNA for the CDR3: TGTGCCAGCAGCGTAGCGGGGGGAACCTACAATGAGCAGTTCTTC. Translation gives CASSVAGGTYNEQFF.

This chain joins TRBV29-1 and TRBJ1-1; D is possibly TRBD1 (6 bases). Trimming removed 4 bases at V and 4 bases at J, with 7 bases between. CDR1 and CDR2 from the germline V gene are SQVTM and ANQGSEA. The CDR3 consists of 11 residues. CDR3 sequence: CSVGQATEAFF. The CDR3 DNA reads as TGCAGCGTTGGACAGGCCACTGAAGCTTTCTTT.

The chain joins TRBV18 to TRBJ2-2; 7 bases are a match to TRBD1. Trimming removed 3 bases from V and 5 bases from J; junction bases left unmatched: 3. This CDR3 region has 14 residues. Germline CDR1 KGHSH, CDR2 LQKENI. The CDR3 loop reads CASSPRGLTGELFF. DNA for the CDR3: TGTGCCAGCTCACCGAGGGGGCTTACCGGGGAGCTGTTTTTT.

CDR3 loop: CASRVNTEAFF. CDR3 coding DNA: TGTGCCAGCCGCGTGAACACTGAAGCTTTCTTT. The rearrangement links TRBV2 to TRBJ1-1; D is unclear. CDR1 is SNHLY, CDR2 FYNNEI, per germline. V lost 8 bases, J lost 0 bases, and 4 bases lay in between. The CDR3 is made up of 11 amino acids.

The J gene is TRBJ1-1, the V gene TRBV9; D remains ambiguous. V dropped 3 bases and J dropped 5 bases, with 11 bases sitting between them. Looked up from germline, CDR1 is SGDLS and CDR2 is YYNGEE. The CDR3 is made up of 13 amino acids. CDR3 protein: CASSASVGTEAFF. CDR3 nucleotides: TGTGCCAGCAGCGCCAGTGTCGGGACTGAAGCTTTCTTT.

CDR3 amino acids: CASSLSDTDTQYF. The CDR3 DNA sequence: TGCGCCAGCAGCCTCTCAGACACAGATACGCAGTATTTT. This chain joins TRBV4-1 and TRBJ2-3, with D uncertain. The CDR3 is 13 amino acids. V dropped 4 bases and J dropped 2 bases, with 7 bases sitting between them. Germline values: CDR1 MGHRA, CDR2 YSYEKL.

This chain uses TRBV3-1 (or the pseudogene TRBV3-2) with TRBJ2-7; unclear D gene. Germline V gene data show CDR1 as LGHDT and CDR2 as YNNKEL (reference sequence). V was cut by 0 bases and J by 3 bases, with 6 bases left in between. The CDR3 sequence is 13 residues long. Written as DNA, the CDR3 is TGTGCCAGCAGCCAAGAGGTAGACTACGAGCAGTACTTC. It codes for CASSQEVDYEQYF.

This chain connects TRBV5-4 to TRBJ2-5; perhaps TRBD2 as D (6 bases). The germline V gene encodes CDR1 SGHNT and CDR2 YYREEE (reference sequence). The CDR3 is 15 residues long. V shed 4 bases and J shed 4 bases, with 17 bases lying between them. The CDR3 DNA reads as TGTGCCAGCAGCGGCGGGACTCCCGACCGAGAGACCCAGTACTTC. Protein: CASSGGTPDRETQYF.

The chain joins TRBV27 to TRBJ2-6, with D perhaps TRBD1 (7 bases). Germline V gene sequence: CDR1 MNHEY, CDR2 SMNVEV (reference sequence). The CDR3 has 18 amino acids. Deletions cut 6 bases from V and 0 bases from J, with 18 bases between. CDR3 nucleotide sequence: TGTGCCAGCAGCTTGAGACAGGGACTCTCCTCTGGGGCCAACGTCCTGACTTTC. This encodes CASSLRQGLSSGANVLTF.

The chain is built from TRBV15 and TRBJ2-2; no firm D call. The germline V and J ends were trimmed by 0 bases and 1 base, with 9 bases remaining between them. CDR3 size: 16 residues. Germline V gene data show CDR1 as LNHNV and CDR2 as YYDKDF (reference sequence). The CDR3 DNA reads TGTGCCACCAGCAGAGACCTTGCCAGGAACACCGGGGAGCTGTTTTTT. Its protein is CATSRDLARNTGELFF.

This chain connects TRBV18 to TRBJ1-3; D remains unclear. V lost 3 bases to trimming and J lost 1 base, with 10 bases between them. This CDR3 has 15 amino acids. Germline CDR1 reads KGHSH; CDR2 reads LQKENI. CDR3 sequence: CASSPYTGSGNTIYF. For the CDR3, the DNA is TGTGCCAGCTCACCCTACACGGGTTCTGGAAACACCATATATTTT. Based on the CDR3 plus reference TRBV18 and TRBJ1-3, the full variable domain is NAGVMQNPRHLVRRRGQEARLRCSPMKGHSHVYWYRQLPEEGLKFMVYLQKENIIDESGMPKERFSAEFPKEGPSILRIQQVVRGDSAAYFCASSPYTGSGNTIYFGEGSWLTVV.

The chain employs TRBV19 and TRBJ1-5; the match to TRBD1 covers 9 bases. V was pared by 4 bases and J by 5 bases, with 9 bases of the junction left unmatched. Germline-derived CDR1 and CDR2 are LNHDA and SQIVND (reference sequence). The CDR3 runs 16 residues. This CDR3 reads CASSRRQGEAHQPQHF. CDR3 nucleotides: TGTGCCAGTAGTAGAAGACAGGGGGAAGCCCATCAGCCCCAGCATTTT.

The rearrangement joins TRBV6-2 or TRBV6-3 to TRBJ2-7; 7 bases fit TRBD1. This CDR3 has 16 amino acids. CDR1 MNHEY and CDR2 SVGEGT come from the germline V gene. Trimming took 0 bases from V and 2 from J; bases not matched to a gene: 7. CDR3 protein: CASSYSVDRPTYEQYF. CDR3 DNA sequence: TGTGCCAGCAGTTACTCGGTGGACAGGCCTACCTACGAGCAGTACTTC.

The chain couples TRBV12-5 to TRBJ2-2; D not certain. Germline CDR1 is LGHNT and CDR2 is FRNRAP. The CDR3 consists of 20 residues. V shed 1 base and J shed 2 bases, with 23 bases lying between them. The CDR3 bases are TGTGCTAGTGGTTTGGACCCTCGAGCGAACCTCGTGTCTAACACCGGGGAGCTGTTTTTT. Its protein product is CASGLDPRANLVSNTGELFF.

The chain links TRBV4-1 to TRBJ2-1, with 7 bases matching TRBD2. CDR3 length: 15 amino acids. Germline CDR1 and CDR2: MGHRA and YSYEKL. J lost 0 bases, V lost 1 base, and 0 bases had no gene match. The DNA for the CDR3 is TGCGCCAGCAGCCAAGCGGGGGGCTCCTACAATGAGCAGTTCTTC. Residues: CASSQAGGSYNEQFF.

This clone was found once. The CDR3 loop reads CASRQNREYNSPLHF. The CDR3 coding sequence is TGTGCCAGCAGACAAAACAGGGAATATAATTCACCCCTCCACTTT. The J gene is TRBJ1-6, the V gene TRBV6-5; maybe TRBD1 (6 bases). Germline V gene lookup returns CDR1 MNHEY and CDR2 SVGAGI. V lost 6 bases and J lost 4, with 13 bases in between. CDR3 size: 15 residues.

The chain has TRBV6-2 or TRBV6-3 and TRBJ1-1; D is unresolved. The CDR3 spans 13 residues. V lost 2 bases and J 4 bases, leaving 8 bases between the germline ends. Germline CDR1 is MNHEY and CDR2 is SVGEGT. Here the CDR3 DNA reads TGTGCCAGCAGTTACATTCGGGGCACTGAAGCTTTCTTT. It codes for CASSYIRGTEAFF.

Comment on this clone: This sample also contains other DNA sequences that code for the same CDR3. The CDR3 bases are TGTGCCAGTAGTATCGACAGCTATGGCTACACCTTC. Translated: CASSIDSYGYTF. The chain links TRBV19 to TRBJ1-2; weak D call: TRBD1 (5 bases). V lost 3 bases, J lost 4 bases, and 6 bases lay in between. Per the germline V gene, CDR1 is LNHDA and CDR2 is SQIVND (reference sequence). The CDR3 is 12 amino acids.

CDR3 in amino acids: CASSQPQGANEKLFF. As DNA, the CDR3 is TGTGCCAGCAGCCAACCACAGGGCGCTAATGAAAAACTGTTTTTT. The genes are TRBV16 and TRBJ1-4; the D gene is possibly TRBD1 (6 bases). In germline, CDR1 is KGHSY, CDR2 FQNENV. V was shortened by 2 bases and J by 3 bases, with 10 bases between the two germline ends. The CDR3 runs to 15 residues.

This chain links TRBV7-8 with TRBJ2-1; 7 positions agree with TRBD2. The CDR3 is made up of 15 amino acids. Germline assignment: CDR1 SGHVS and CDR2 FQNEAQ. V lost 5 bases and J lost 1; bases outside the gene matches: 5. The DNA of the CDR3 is TGTGCCAGCAGCCTGGGACTACCATCCTACAATGAGCAGTTCTTC. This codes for CASSLGLPSYNEQFF.

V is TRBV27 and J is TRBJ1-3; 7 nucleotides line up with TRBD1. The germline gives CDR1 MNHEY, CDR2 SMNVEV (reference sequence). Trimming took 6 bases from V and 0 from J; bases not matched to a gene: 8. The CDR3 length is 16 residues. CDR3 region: CASSQTGPSSGNTIYF. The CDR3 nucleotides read TGTGCCAGCAGCCAGACAGGGCCCAGCTCTGGAAACACCATATATTTT.

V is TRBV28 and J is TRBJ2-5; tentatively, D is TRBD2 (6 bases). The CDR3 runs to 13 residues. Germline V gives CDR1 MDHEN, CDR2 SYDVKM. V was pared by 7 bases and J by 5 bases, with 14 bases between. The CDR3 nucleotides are TGTGCCAGCACTATAGTGGGGGGTGAGACCCAGTACTTC. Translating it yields CASTIVGGETQYF.

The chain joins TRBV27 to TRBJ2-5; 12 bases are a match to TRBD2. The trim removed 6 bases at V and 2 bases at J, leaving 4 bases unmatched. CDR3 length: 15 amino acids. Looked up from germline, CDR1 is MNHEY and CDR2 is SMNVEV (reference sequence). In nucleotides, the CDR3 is TGTGCCAGCAGCCGTGGACTAGCGGGGCAAGAGACCCAGTACTTC. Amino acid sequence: CASSRGLAGQETQYF.

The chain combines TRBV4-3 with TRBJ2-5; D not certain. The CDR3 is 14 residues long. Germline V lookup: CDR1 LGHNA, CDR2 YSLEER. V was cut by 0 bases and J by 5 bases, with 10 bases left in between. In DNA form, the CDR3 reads TGCGCCAGCAGCCAAGATATTGACGGGGAGACCCAGTACTTC. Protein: CASSQDIDGETQYF.

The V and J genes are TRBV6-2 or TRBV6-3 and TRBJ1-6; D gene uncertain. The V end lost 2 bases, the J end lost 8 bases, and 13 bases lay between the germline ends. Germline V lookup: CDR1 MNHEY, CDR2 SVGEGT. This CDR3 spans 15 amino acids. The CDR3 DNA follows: TGTGCCAGCAGTTACCCCCCATGGCAGGATTCACCCCTCCACTTT. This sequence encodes CASSYPPWQDSPLHF.